The 23 T cell receptor beta chains reported below all come from one sample, sequenced in a study of control samples from healthy donors and cancer patients. This table comes from immunoSEQ multiplex PCR, and its TCRdb copy is limited to in-frame clones, with some not included. This table has roughly 80,000 clones, approximately 90% appearing once. Sequencing input: blood. The receptor source for this set is a woman in her 50s in good health.

This chain uses TRBV5-5 with TRBJ2-1, with D maybe TRBD2 (6 bases). The CDR3 loop spans 14 amino acids. Germline values: CDR1 SGHKS, CDR2 YYEKEE (reference sequence). V lost 0 bases to trimming and J lost 7 bases, with 11 bases between them. The DNA of the CDR3 is TGTGCCAGCAGCTTGGCCGGGACTGTGAATGAGCAGTTCTTC. Translating it yields CASSLAGTVNEQFF.

This clone is a singleton in its sample. The genes are TRBV25-1 and TRBJ2-7, with TRBD1 as a possible D gene (6 bases). Germline loops: CDR1 MGHDK, CDR2 SYGVNS. The CDR3 has 13 amino acids. Trimming shortened V by 2 bases and J by 4 bases, and 9 bases separated the two germline ends. The DNA of the CDR3 is TGTGCCAGCAGTGAACCCGACAGGTACGAGCAGTACTTC. Its protein product is CASSEPDRYEQYF.

The chain has TRBV10-3 and TRBJ2-2; D is possibly TRBD2 (6 bases). V lost 0 bases to trimming and J lost 6 bases, with 8 bases between them. CDR3 size: 14 residues. The germline V gene has CDR1 ENHRY and CDR2 SYGVKD. The CDR3 DNA reads TGTGCCATCAGTGAGTCGTGGGGGGCCGGGGAGCTGTTTTTT. Translating it yields CAISESWGAGELFF.

The V and J genes are TRBV3-1 (or the pseudogene TRBV3-2) and TRBJ2-7, with no clear D. CDR3 length: 14 amino acids. V lost 1 base and J 2 bases, leaving 9 bases between the germline ends. Germline V gene sequence: CDR1 LGHDT, CDR2 YNNKEL (reference sequence). The CDR3 sequence: CASSQALTTYEQYF. The CDR3 nucleotides are TGTGCCAGCAGCCAAGCCTTAACCACCTACGAGCAGTACTTC.

On this clone itself: Other DNA sequences in the same sample also yield this CDR3. The chain uses TRBV5-6 and TRBJ1-6; no clear D. Per germline, CDR1 SGHDT and CDR2 YYEEEE. This CDR3 is built from 18 residues. V was clipped by 1 base and J by 0 bases, with 14 bases between them. The CDR3 DNA reads as TGTGCCAGCAGCTTGTTTAATCTCGGGAGCTCCTATAATTCACCCCTCCACTTT. Its translation: CASSLFNLGSSYNSPLHF. The complete variable domain, with remaining parts taken from reference TRBV5-6 and TRBJ1-6, reads DAGVTQSPTHLIKTRGQQVTLRCSPKSGHDTVSWYQQALGQGPQFIFQYYEEEERQRGNFPDRFSGHQFPNYSSELNVNALLLGDSALYLCASSLFNLGSSYNSPLHFGNGTRLTVT.

This chain links TRBV2 with TRBJ1-5, with D hard to call. Deletions cut 4 bases from V and 5 bases from J, with 6 bases between. This CDR3 has 12 residues. Per germline, CDR1 SNHLY and CDR2 FYNNEI. The CDR3 region is CASSGSHQPQHF. The CDR3 region has the DNA TGTGCCAGCAGTGGGTCTCATCAGCCCCAGCATTTT. Full variable domain (outside the CDR3, taken from reference TRBV2 and TRBJ1-5): EPEVTQTPSHQVTQMGQEVILRCVPISNHLYFYWYRQILGQKVEFLVSFYNNEISEKSEIFDDQFSVERPDGSNFTLKIRSTKLEDSAMYFCASSGSHQPQHFGDGTRLSIL.

The CDR3 region is CASSPGQNRGIYNEQFF. In nucleotides, the CDR3 is TGTGCCAGCAGCCCTGGGCAAAACAGGGGCATCTACAATGAGCAGTTCTTC. The chain carries TRBV7-8 and TRBJ2-1; 7 bases align to TRBD1. V lost 5 bases to trimming and J lost 3 bases; unmatched junction nucleotides: 13. CDR3 length equals 17 residues. Germline values: CDR1 SGHVS, CDR2 FQNEAQ. Filled out from reference TRBV7-8 and TRBJ2-1, the complete variable domain reads GAGVSQSPRYKVAKRGQDVALRCDPISGHVSLFWYQQALGQGPEFLTYFQNEAQLDKSGLPSDRFFAERPEGSVSTLKIQRTQQEDSAVYLCASSPGQNRGIYNEQFFGPGTRLTVL.

The table lists this clone with a count of one. This chain links TRBV11-3 with TRBJ2-7; tentative D call: TRBD1 (6 bases). V lost 4 bases, J lost 3 bases, and 19 bases lay in between. Germline V gene sequence: CDR1 SGHNT, CDR2 YENEEA. This CDR3 spans 16 amino acids. The chain's CDR3 is CASSSLTGHVHYEQYF. DNA for the CDR3: TGTGCCAGCAGCTCCTTAACGGGACACGTACACTACGAGCAGTACTTC. Supplemented by reference TRBV11-3 and TRBJ2-7, the full variable domain reads EAGVVQSPRYKIIEKKQPVAFWCNPISGHNTLYWYLQNLGQGPELLIRYENEEAVDDSQLPKDRFSAERLKGVDSTLKIQPAELGDSAVYLCASSSLTGHVHYEQYFGPGTRLTVT.

J is TRBJ1-2 and V is TRBV5-1; D is uncertain. The V end was cut by 5 bases, the J end by 3 bases, with 11 bases between. The V gene's germline CDR1 is SGHRS and CDR2 YFSETQ. This CDR3 contains 13 residues. The CDR3 protein is CASSSTIDYGYTF. In nucleotides, the CDR3 is TGCGCCAGCAGTAGCACCATTGACTATGGCTACACCTTC.

V usage is TRBV2 and J usage is TRBJ1-5, with 9 bases fitting TRBD1. V lost 6 bases, J lost 5 bases, and 5 bases stayed unmatched. Germline V lookup: CDR1 SNHLY, CDR2 FYNNEI. There are 14 residues in the CDR3. DNA of the CDR3: TGTGCCAGCAGCCAACAGGGGGCCTATCAGCCCCAGCATTTT. Protein: CASSQQGAYQPQHF.

This chain links TRBV19 with TRBJ1-5, with TRBD1 matching 7 bases. Germline CDR1 LNHDA, CDR2 SQIVND (reference sequence). The CDR3 covers 15 residues. Trimming took 4 bases from V and 6 from J; bases not matched to a gene: 9. The CDR3 region is CASSNDRARGQPQHF. CDR3 bases: TGTGCCAGTAGTAACGACAGGGCTAGGGGTCAGCCCCAGCATTTT.

This clone was counted once. The gene calls are TRBV5-1 and TRBJ1-1; D possibly corresponds to TRBD1 (5 bases). There are 18 residues in the CDR3. Trimming left V 5 bases short and J 1 base short, with 24 bases between. Germline assignment: CDR1 SGHRS and CDR2 YFSETQ. CDR3 DNA sequence: TGCGCCAGCAGGTACCTTCCTGTCCGGGACTCTAAGAACACTGAAGCTTTCTTT. This codes for CASRYLPVRDSKNTEAFF.

This sequence joins TRBV6-5 and TRBJ1-6; possible D gene TRBD1, 5 bases. The CDR3 length is 15 residues. V was pared by 6 bases and J by 8 bases, with 17 bases between. The germline CDR1 and CDR2 sequences are MNHEY and SVGAGI. The CDR3 loop is CASRRGPRSDSPLHF. The CDR3 DNA reads TGTGCCAGCAGGAGGGGCCCCAGGTCGGATTCACCCCTCCACTTT.

This clone was counted a single time. Mismatch with germline at one junction end may stem from a read error. The V gene is TRBV14, the J gene TRBJ2-1; D may be TRBD2 (6 bases). CDR3 length: 17 residues. Germline V gives CDR1 SGHDN, CDR2 FVKESK. CDR3 protein: CASSQDGLRNGWDFLIF. The DNA for the CDR3 is TGTGCCAGCAGCCAAGATGGGCTCCGCAACGGTTGGGACTTTCTAATCTTC.

This chain uses TRBV2 with TRBJ2-3, with D tentatively TRBD1 (6 bases). Germline V lookup: CDR1 SNHLY, CDR2 FYNNEI. The CDR3 is 14 amino acids. The germline V and J ends were trimmed by 11 bases and 3 bases, with 18 bases remaining between them. CDR3 bases: TGTGCCTCCCTCCAGGGGTGGGAAACAGATACGCAGTATTTT. As protein: CASLQGWETDTQYF.

The chain uses TRBV27 and TRBJ2-1; 9 bases line up with TRBD1. The junction had 8 bases not matched to a gene; V was cut back by 5 bases and J by 6 bases. The CDR3 consists of 15 residues. From germline, CDR1 is MNHEY and CDR2 SMNVEV (reference sequence). CDR3 nucleotide sequence: TGTGCCAGCAGTCTGGGACAGGGTCTTTCCAATGAGCAGTTCTTC. This translates into CASSLGQGLSNEQFF.

The genes are TRBV5-8 and TRBJ2-7, with TRBD1 identical over 8 bases. Germline assignment: CDR1 SGHTS and CDR2 YDEGEE. This CDR3 region has 15 residues. Trimming at V came to 4 bases and at J to 7 bases, leaving 13 bases not matched to a gene. The CDR3 region has the DNA TGTGCCAGCAGCGCCCTCGCCGGGACAGGCGAGGAGCAGTACTTC. As protein: CASSALAGTGEEQYF.

This chain uses TRBV19 with TRBJ2-7; D gene ambiguous. CDR3 length: 13 amino acids. From germline, CDR1 is LNHDA and CDR2 SQIVND (reference sequence). V lost 4 bases and J 0 bases, leaving 7 bases between the germline ends. The CDR3 DNA sequence: TGTGCCAGTAGTACATATACCTCCTACGAGCAGTACTTC. Its translation is CASSTYTSYEQYF.

This rearrangement joins TRBV7-2 to TRBJ2-1; 14 bases match TRBD2. Germline trimming cut 5 bases from V and 6 bases from J; bases unmatched to any gene: 3. Germline V lookup: CDR1 SGHTA, CDR2 FQGNSA. The CDR3 runs to 15 residues. The CDR3 sequence: CASSAGTSGGNEQFF. As DNA, the CDR3 is TGTGCCAGCAGCGCTGGGACTAGCGGGGGCAATGAGCAGTTCTTC.

The chain links TRBV24-1 to TRBJ2-3; D is uncertain. CDR3 length: 11 residues. V was trimmed by 8 bases and J by 3 bases, leaving 5 bases between them. CDR1 is KGHDR, CDR2 SFDVKD, per germline. The chain's CDR3 is CATTETDTQYF. CDR3 bases: TGTGCCACCACTGAGACAGATACGCAGTATTTT.

The chain recombines TRBV7-8 with TRBJ2-3, with 11 positions matching TRBD1. The CDR3 covers 16 residues. Germline CDR1 SGHVS, CDR2 FQNEAQ. V lost 3 bases to trimming and J lost 5 bases; unmatched junction nucleotides: 7. CDR3 amino acids: CASSFRTGGLGDTQYF. The CDR3 nucleotides are TGTGCCAGCAGCTTTCGGACAGGGGGCCTTGGAGATACGCAGTATTTT.

The chain recombines TRBV5-8 with TRBJ2-7; 8 bases align to TRBD1. CDR3 size: 13 residues. V lost 0 bases, J lost 9 bases, and 5 bases stayed unmatched. Germline V gene sequence: CDR1 SGHTS, CDR2 YDEGEE. The CDR3 DNA is TGTGCCAGCAGCTTGGGGACAGGGCGAGGGCAGTACTTC. Amino acids: CASSLGTGRGQYF.

The chain couples TRBV7-2 to TRBJ1-3; no clear D gene. CDR1 SGHTA and CDR2 FQGNSA come from the germline V gene. The CDR3 has 17 amino acids. Between the trimmed V and J ends, which lost 1 base and 0 bases, there was a span of 13 bases. CDR3 region: CASSLGRARPSGNTIYF. The CDR3 DNA follows: TGTGCCAGCAGCTTAGGTCGGGCAAGACCCTCTGGAAACACCATATATTTT. Drawing the rest from reference TRBV7-2 and TRBJ1-3, the complete variable domain is GAGVSQSPSNKVTEKGKDVELRCDPISGHTALYWYRQSLGQGLEFLIYFQGNSAPDKSGLPSDRFSAERTGGSVSTLTIQRTQQEDSAVYLCASSLGRARPSGNTIYFGEGSWLTVV.